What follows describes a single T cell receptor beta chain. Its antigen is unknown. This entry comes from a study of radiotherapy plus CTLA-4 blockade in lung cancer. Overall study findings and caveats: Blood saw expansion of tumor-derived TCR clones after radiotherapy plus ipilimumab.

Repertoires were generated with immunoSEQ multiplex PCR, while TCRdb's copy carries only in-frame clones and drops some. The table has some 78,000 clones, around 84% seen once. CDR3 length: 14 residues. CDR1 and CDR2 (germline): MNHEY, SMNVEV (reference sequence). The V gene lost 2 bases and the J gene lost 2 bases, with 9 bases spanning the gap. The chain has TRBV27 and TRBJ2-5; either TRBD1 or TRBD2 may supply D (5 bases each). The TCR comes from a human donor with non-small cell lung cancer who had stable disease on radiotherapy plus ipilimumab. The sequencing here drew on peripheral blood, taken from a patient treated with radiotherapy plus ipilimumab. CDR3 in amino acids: CASSLRGRQETQYF. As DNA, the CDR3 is TGTGCCAGCAGTTTAAGGGGACGACAAGAGACCCAGTACTTC.